This T cell receptor beta chain comes out of a study of patients and donors after allogeneic stem cell transplantation. This CDR3 comprises 17 residues. The V end lost 0 bases, the J end lost 0 bases, and 12 bases lay between the germline ends. Looked up from germline, CDR1 is MNHEY and CDR2 is SMNVEV (reference sequence). This clonotype was seen more than once but under ten times. TCRdb fed the RT-PCR reads into MiXCR, producing one record per CDR3 protein. In the table there are approximately 410,000 distinct CDR3 sequences, 16% of which are singletons. The chain uses TRBV27 and TRBJ2-1; D tentatively fits TRBD1 or TRBD2 (5 bases each). Sequencing used blood, either unsorted or a sorted T cell fraction (not recorded which). This TCR was recovered from a human donor who was either an allogeneic HSCT recipient or a stem cell or donor lymphocyte infusion donor (not recorded which). It is not recorded whose cells these are; they may come from a transplant donor. The CDR3 coding sequence is TGTGCCAGCAGTTTATCCGGGGACGTTTTCTCCTACAATGAGCAGTTCTTC. Translated: CASSLSGDVFSYNEQFF.